This T cell receptor beta chain was sequenced in a study of early T cells in non-severe SARS-CoV-2 infection. Overall study context: Sequenced bulk RNA came from whole blood that was unsorted, and chains were unpaired.

The germline V gene has CDR1 SGHRS and CDR2 YFSETQ. The CDR3 sequence is 16 residues long. The J segment lost 2 bases and the V segment lost 7 bases, leaving 13 bases of the junction unmatched. In its sample, this clonotype was seen a few times. Its antigen is still unknown. The study, taken as a whole, reports: Sequences matched to VDJdb favored anti-spike CD8 responses, while private and CD4 specificities were missed.

Unique molecular identifiers were attached to individual cDNA molecules. TCRdb re-derived calls from the 5' RACE reads in MiXCR, one entry per CDR3 protein. This table holds around 49,000 distinct CDR3 sequences, around 10% found once. The specimen sequenced was whole blood. The clonotype was recovered from an adult who was a healthcare worker with PCR-confirmed SARS-CoV-2 infection or an uninfected control (not recorded which). This chain links TRBV5-1 with TRBJ2-3; TRBD2 agrees at 7 bases. CDR3 DNA sequence: TGCGCCAGCGCAAGTGTCCGGCTAGCGGTCACAGATACGCAGTATTTT. Amino acids: CASASVRLAVTDTQYF.